This T cell receptor beta chain was recovered during a study of CD8+ T cells in alopecia areata (dated by TCRdb to the late 2010s). Describing the broader study: The treated patients, all with moderate-to-severe alopecia areata, were enrolled in an open-label pilot trial of oral tofacitinib given at 5 to 10 mg twice daily. Tofacitinib-treated patients had biopsies at baseline and at 4 and 24 weeks of treatment, with a later scalp biopsy in several patients. In humans, TCRbeta sequencing was performed on scalp tissue and on sorted CD4+ and CD8+ peripheral blood T cells from healthy controls and from patients with patchy or totalis/universalis alopecia areata. High-throughput TCRbeta sequencing was used to examine T cell clonal expansion in alopecia areata in both the C3H/HeJ mouse model and human patients. Tofacitinib was administered for 6 to 18 months, and 6 months of follow-up off drug were then conducted to assess delayed response and recurrence. Scalp clonality was compared among normal scalp (n=4), patchy alopecia areata scalp (n=8), and alopecia totalis/universalis scalp (n=8). TCRbeta CDR3 regions were amplified by immunoSEQ multiplex PCR with 35 Vbeta forward and 13 Jbeta reverse primers. RNA was extracted with the PAXgene miRNA kit for fixed scalp, the miRNeasy kit for PBMCs, and the RNeasy kit for mouse skin. The full study reports these points: Compared with mice, TCR sequences shared between patients were less clear, possibly partly because of HLA diversity across the patient population. Unlike mouse skin, which is dominated by gammadelta T cells, normal human skin has resident alphabeta T cells that are also sequenced, and this complicates analysis of the scalp TCR repertoire. Compared with normal scalp, lesional scalp, particularly in alopecia totalis/universalis, had higher clonality and more expanded CD8+ clones, which suggests antigenic drive.

The sample's time point label, decoded: baseline before oral tofacitinib. Peripheral blood and lesional scalp punch biopsies were obtained from patients with alopecia areata. PBMCs were isolated by density centrifugation and stained for CD3, CD4 and CD8, after which CD4+ and CD8+ T cells were sorted on a FACSAria. To prepare the library, the immunoSEQ multiplex PCR assay was applied. RNA was extracted from all samples and reverse transcribed into cDNA, which served as template for TCR sequencing. First-strand cDNA was synthesized using SuperScript III with a 2:1 mix of oligo-dT and random hexamers. Amplification bias was assessed with a synthetic immune receptor repertoire, and residual bias was removed computationally. As for how the authors treated the data: Raw reads were preprocessed to remove errors, and CDR3 was defined according to IMGT conventions as the region from the conserved cysteine to phenylalanine. Clonality was computed as 1 minus the Shannon entropy, with the entropy normalized by log2 of the number of productive unique TCRs. Whether each scalp clone was CD4 or CD8 was inferred by checking scalp TCRbeta sequences against the CD4 and CD8 repertoires from sorted blood. Here the immuneACCESS table is served through TCRdb, limited to in-frame sequences with V and J called. Missing clones are a known gap in these copies; in checked studies unresolved V genes cover under half, and the rest lacks a known reason. Clone size and the V and J calls come from that table; the DNA yielded D and trimming. The sample has some 200,000 clones on record, 50% to 60% of them singletons. The ten largest account for 14% to 15% of the sample.

Relative to germline, V is 4 bases shorter and J is 5 bases shorter, with 18 bases between their ends. Counted from cysteine to phenylalanine, this CDR3 has 16 amino acids. Just the 48-base CDR3 DNA is kept, in frame starting at base 1. The germline V gene (reference sequence) supplies CDR1 SGHAT and CDR2 FQDESV. This clone showed up just a few times. Its antigen is not yet known. One base away there is no much larger clone; base qualities are not given. Sequencing was performed on CD4+ T cells sorted from blood, taken at week 0. The chain links TRBV11-1 with TRBJ2-1; a weak D assignment points to TRBD2 (5 bases agree). The clonotype was recovered from a human donor with alopecia areata. Read as DNA, the sequence is TGTGCCAGCAGCTATAGCGCTCAATCAACACACAATGAGCAGTTCTTC. Translation gives CASSYSAQSTHNEQFF.